The 12 T cell receptor beta chains below come from one sample, sequenced in a study of vaccination and CD4 T cells after COVID-19. These receptors' antigens are unknown. Described time point: late sampling 161 to 241 days after vaccination in a few convalescent patients. Regarding treatment: roughly ten-day PBMC culture with coronavirus spike peptide pools or control peptides (ViraFEST assay). Sequencing of DNA taken from cultured CD4+ T cells relied on the Oncomine TCR Beta short-read assay. TCRdb called the PCR reads again in MiXCR, with one record for every CDR3 protein. Altogether 20,000 to 25,000 distinct CDR3 sequences are present, 46% being singletons, with the ten largest covering around 13%. The sequencing here drew on CD4+ T cells from blood, cultured in vitro, taken about 7 months after SARS-CoV-2 vaccination. All receptors come from a human donor who had recovered from COVID-19.

This clonotype was picked up a small number of times. The J gene is TRBJ2-3, the V gene TRBV27; TRBD2 matches 9 bases. Germline V gene sequence: CDR1 MNHEY, CDR2 SMNVEV (reference sequence). Trimming cost V 7 bases and J 4 bases; bases outside gene matches: 12. This CDR3 has 16 amino acids. This CDR3 reads CASNQFASGTADTQYF. The CDR3 coding sequence is TGTGCCAGCAATCAGTTTGCTAGCGGGACGGCAGATACGCAGTATTTT.

The rearrangement joins TRBV5-1 to TRBJ2-7, with 7 bases lining up with TRBD1. V trimming: 4 bases; J trimming: 6 bases; junction bases outside the gene matches: 13. CDR1 is SGHRS, CDR2 YFSETQ, per germline. The CDR3 extends over 15 amino acids. This chain's CDR3 is CASSLLTSTGAEQYF. The CDR3 nucleotides are TGCGCCAGCAGCCTATTAACCAGTACAGGGGCCGAGCAGTACTTC.

This chain uses TRBV5-1 with TRBJ2-5; possibly TRBD1 for D (6 bases). The CDR3 has 13 amino acids. Trimming left V 7 bases short and J 3 bases short, with 13 bases between. CDR1 is SGHRS and CDR2 is YFSETQ in the germline V gene. As DNA, the CDR3 is TGCGCCAGCCGGGCAGGGGTGGAAGAGACCCAGTACTTC. Protein product: CASRAGVEETQYF.

This chain links TRBV6-1 with TRBJ2-5; possibly TRBD1 for D (6 bases). The CDR3 loop spans 14 amino acids. V lost 1 base to trimming and J lost 7 bases, with 13 bases between them. Germline CDR1 and CDR2: MNHNS and SASEGT. The CDR3 spells CASSEGDTPPTQYF. CDR3 sequence (DNA): TGTGCCAGCAGTGAAGGGGACACCCCCCCGACCCAGTACTTC.

This chain connects TRBV2 to TRBJ2-7; D gene ambiguous. The CDR3 runs 13 residues. V gave up 8 bases and J gave up 0 bases, with 11 bases separating them. CDR1 and CDR2 from the germline V gene are SNHLY and FYNNEI. CDR3 sequence (DNA): TGTGCCAGCGTCTATGCAGCCTCCTACGAGCAGTACTTC. Residues: CASVYAASYEQYF.

The sample holds a few counts of this clonotype. The gene calls are TRBV19 and TRBJ1-1; TRBD1 is a possible D gene (6 bases). The length of the CDR3 is 15 residues. Trimming took 6 bases from V and 1 from J, leaving 15 bases between them. From germline, CDR1 is LNHDA and CDR2 SQIVND (reference sequence). In DNA, the CDR3 is TGTGCCAGTAGCAGCACGCCACAGGGGAACACTGAAGCTTTCTTT. Its translation: CASSSTPQGNTEAFF.

The chain couples TRBV5-4 to TRBJ1-1; the match to TRBD1 covers 9 bases. After removal of 5 bases from V and 4 bases from J, the junction contained 6 bases not matched to a gene. Germline V gene lookup returns CDR1 SGHNT and CDR2 YYREEE (reference sequence). CDR3 size: 14 residues. CDR3 DNA: TGTGCCAGCAGTCCACAGACAGGGGGCACTGAAGCTTTCTTT. This translates into CASSPQTGGTEAFF.

V usage is TRBV6-2 or TRBV6-3 and J usage is TRBJ2-5, with 7 positions matching TRBD2. The trim removed 2 bases at V and 2 bases at J, leaving 17 bases unmatched. The CDR3 spans 19 residues. The germline CDR1 and CDR2 sequences are MNHEY and SVGEGT. The DNA of the CDR3 is TGTGCCAGCAGTTACCCGATACCTCTACTAGCGCCGGGACAAGAGACCCAGTACTTC. Translating gives CASSYPIPLLAPGQETQYF.

The chain employs TRBV20-1 and TRBJ2-5; no reliable D call. Trimming left V 0 bases short and J 9 bases short, with 11 bases between. Germline V lookup: CDR1 DFQATT, CDR2 SNEGSKA (reference sequence). This CDR3 contains 12 residues. The CDR3 loop reads CSARDSWRAQYF. CDR3 coding DNA: TGCAGTGCTAGAGATTCTTGGCGAGCCCAGTACTTC.

By sample share, this clonotype is medium-sized. The rearrangement uses TRBV6-1 and TRBJ1-2; 7 bases are shared with TRBD1. Germline V lookup: CDR1 MNHNS, CDR2 SASEGT. The CDR3 consists of 13 residues. With 6 bases clipped from V and 5 bases from J, the junction kept 6 bases outside the gene matches. CDR3 sequence reads: CASRGTGDYGYTF. DNA of the CDR3: TGTGCCAGCAGGGGAACAGGGGATTATGGCTACACCTTC.

This clonotype showed up just a few times. J is TRBJ1-5 and V is TRBV20-1; TRBD1 might be the D (6 bases). V was pared by 3 bases and J by 2 bases, with 14 bases between. The CDR3 is 15 amino acids. The germline CDR1 and CDR2 sequences are DFQATT and SNEGSKA (reference sequence). The CDR3 spells CSASTRGWGNQPQHF. CDR3 sequence (DNA): TGCAGTGCTAGTACCAGGGGATGGGGCAATCAGCCCCAGCATTTT.

The chain has TRBV6-2 or TRBV6-3 and TRBJ2-5, with a weak D call TRBD2 (5 bases). V dropped 7 bases and J dropped 5 bases, with 11 bases sitting between them. The CDR3 spans 12 residues. Germline-derived CDR1 and CDR2 are MNHEY and SVGEGT. The CDR3: CASMDRRETQYF. CDR3 DNA sequence: TGTGCCAGCATGGATAGGAGGGAGACCCAGTACTTC.